The 13 T cell receptor beta chains below were found in one sample sequenced in a study of T cells expressing NK-cell markers. TCRdb re-called the 5' RACE reads; one entry per CDR3 protein, DNA not given. This listing includes 400,000 to 500,000 distinct CDR3 sequences. Sequenced: blood T cells: a sorted CD56 or NKG2C T cell subset, CD4+ or CD8+ T cells, or bulk PBMC T cells (not recorded which). These receptors came from a woman between 18 and 69 years old in good health.

V is TRBV27 and J is TRBJ2-7. From germline, CDR1 is MNHEY and CDR2 SMNVEV (reference sequence). CDR3 size: 14 residues. The CDR3 sequence is CASSQKRGRYEQYF.

CDR3 region: CASSFKGRDTGELFF. This rearrangement joins TRBV7-2 to TRBJ2-2; the D call from TCRdb, TRBD1, cannot be confirmed without DNA. CDR3 length equals 15 residues. Germline CDR1 is SGHTA and CDR2 is FQGNSA.

This rearrangement joins TRBV4-3 to TRBJ1-1; as DNA is missing, the TRBD1 call by TCRdb cannot be tested. Per germline, CDR1 LGHNA and CDR2 YSLEER. The CDR3 loop spans 20 amino acids. CDR3: CASSLRQGTGLFPVNTEAFF.

V usage is TRBV28 and J usage is TRBJ2-1; the TRBD2 assignment by TCRdb is unverifiable without DNA. The CDR3 contains 12 residues. Germline values: CDR1 MDHEN, CDR2 SYDVKM. The CDR3 reads CASSFVAGGGFF.

The V and J genes are TRBV6-5 and TRBJ2-7. Germline V gives CDR1 MNHEY, CDR2 SVGAGI. The CDR3 sequence is 12 residues long. The CDR3 spells CASSYGTYEQYF.

The J gene is TRBJ2-5, the V gene TRBV7-3; TCRdb proposes TRBD1, but this gene call is untestable without DNA. From germline, CDR1 is SGHTA and CDR2 FQGTGA. The CDR3 contains 17 residues. The CDR3: CASSPRGGQGFGETQYF.

The J gene is TRBJ1-1, the V gene TRBV20-1. Germline V lookup: CDR1 DFQATT, CDR2 SNEGSKA (reference sequence). The CDR3 consists of 12 residues. The CDR3 is CSARFPNTEAFF.

The CDR3 is CASSRDPGLNTGELFF. The chain employs TRBV5-1 and TRBJ2-2; the TRBD2 assignment by TCRdb is unverifiable without DNA. CDR1 is SGHRS, CDR2 YFSETQ, per germline. This CDR3 has 16 residues.

This chain links TRBV11-2 with TRBJ2-6; TCRdb's assignment of TRBD1 cannot be checked, as there is no DNA. CDR3 size: 18 residues. CDR1 is SGHAT and CDR2 is FQNNGV in the germline V gene. This chain's CDR3 is CASSLVGGFGSGANVLTF.

V gene TRBV7-3 combines with J gene TRBJ2-1; TCRdb lists TRBD1, though no DNA is available to test this call. The V gene's germline CDR1 is SGHTA and CDR2 FQGTGA. The CDR3 is 14 residues long. The CDR3 loop reads CASSLTGGASSQFF.

The V gene is TRBV20-1, the J gene TRBJ2-7; TCRdb's assignment of TRBD2 cannot be checked, as there is no DNA. The CDR3 loop spans 14 amino acids. Germline CDR1 reads DFQATT; CDR2 reads SNEGSKA (reference sequence). CDR3 region: CSARGRASADEQYF.

The chain joins TRBV6-1 to TRBJ1-2; the TRBD1 assignment by TCRdb is unverifiable without DNA. Per germline, CDR1 MNHNS and CDR2 SASEGT. This CDR3 is built from 14 residues. The CDR3 reads CATQGDSSNYGYTF.

V usage is TRBV7-2 and J usage is TRBJ1-2. CDR3 size: 16 residues. Germline CDR1 reads SGHTA; CDR2 reads FQGNSA. This CDR3 is CASSPDPSSSNYGYTF.